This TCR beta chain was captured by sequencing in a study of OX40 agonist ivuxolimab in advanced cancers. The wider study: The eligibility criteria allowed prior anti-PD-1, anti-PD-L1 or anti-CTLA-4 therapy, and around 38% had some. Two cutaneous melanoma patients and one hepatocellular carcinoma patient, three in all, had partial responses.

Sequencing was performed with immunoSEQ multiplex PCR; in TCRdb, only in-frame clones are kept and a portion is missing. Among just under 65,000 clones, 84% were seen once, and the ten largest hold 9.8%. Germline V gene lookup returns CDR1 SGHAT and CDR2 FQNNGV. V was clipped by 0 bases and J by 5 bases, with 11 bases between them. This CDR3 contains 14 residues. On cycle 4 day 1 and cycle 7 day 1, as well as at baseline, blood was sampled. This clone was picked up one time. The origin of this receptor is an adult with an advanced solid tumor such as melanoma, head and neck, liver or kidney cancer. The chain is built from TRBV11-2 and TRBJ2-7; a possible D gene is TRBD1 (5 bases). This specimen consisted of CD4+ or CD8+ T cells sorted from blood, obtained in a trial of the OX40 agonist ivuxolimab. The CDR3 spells CASSLEARAHEQYF. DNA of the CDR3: TGTGCCAGCAGCTTAGAGGCCAGGGCGCACGAGCAGTACTTC.